The clone carrying this T cell receptor beta chain appeared a few times. TCRdb re-called the 5' RACE reads with MiXCR, one entry per CDR3 protein. The table lists fewer than 100,000 distinct CDR3 sequences, over 10% of them singletons. The CDR3 is made up of 15 amino acids. The germline V gene encodes CDR1 SGHAT and CDR2 FQNNGV. V was trimmed by 1 base and J by 0 bases, leaving 7 bases between them. The sample originates from a study of early T cells in non-severe SARS-CoV-2 infection. The sequence was collected from an adult who was a healthcare worker with PCR-confirmed SARS-CoV-2 infection or an uninfected control (not recorded which). Sequencing used whole blood. V usage is TRBV11-2 and J usage is TRBJ1-5; D gene unclear. CDR3 in amino acids: CASSLAGNSNQPQHF. In DNA form, the CDR3 reads TGTGCCAGCAGCTTAGCGGGTAATAGCAATCAGCCCCAGCATTTT.